Below are 21 T cell receptor beta chains sequenced from a single sample in a study of CD8+CD57+ T cells in acquired aplastic anemia. Genomic DNA constituted the template upon which TCR beta VDJ and CDR3 profiling was performed. TCRdb re-analysed the reads in MiXCR, keeping a single row per CDR3 protein. The sample has about 160,000 distinct CDR3 sequences; about 48% are singletons. Material: sorted CD4+, CD8+, or CD8+CD57+ T cells (not recorded which) from PBMCs. The source is a human donor in good health.

This clonotype was observed a few times. The chain combines TRBV11-1 with TRBJ1-1, with D maybe TRBD1 (5 bases). Trimming cost V 5 bases and J 2 bases, with 12 bases left between them. The CDR3 runs to 14 residues. Germline V lookup: CDR1 SGHAT, CDR2 FQDESV (reference sequence). The CDR3 region is CASSPGTDNTEAFF. The DNA of the CDR3 is TGTGCCAGCAGCCCGGGGACTGATAACACTGAAGCTTTCTTT.

This clonotype showed up many times. This chain links TRBV19 with TRBJ2-2; 7 bases agree with TRBD1. CDR3 length: 16 residues. Per germline, CDR1 LNHDA and CDR2 SQIVND (reference sequence). The ends lost 7 bases at V and 0 bases at J; junction bases unmatched: 8. In DNA form, the CDR3 reads TGTGCCAGTACCCTTCAGACAGGGACGAACACCGGGGAGCTGTTTTTT. Protein sequence: CASTLQTGTNTGELFF. Full variable domain (remainder filled in from reference TRBV19 and TRBJ2-2): DGGITQSPKYLFRKEGQNVTLSCEQNLNHDAMYWYRQDPGQGLRLIYYSQIVNDFQKGDIAEGYSVSREKKESFPLTVTSAQKNPTAFYLCASTLQTGTNTGELFFGEGSRLTVL.

The chain employs TRBV7-8 and TRBJ2-5; the D call may be TRBD1 or TRBD2 (6 bases each). The V gene's germline CDR1 is SGHVS and CDR2 FQNEAQ. The CDR3 is made up of 14 amino acids. V lost 7 bases, J lost 5 bases, and 17 bases lay in between. CDR3 sequence: CASTLSEGGETQYF. The CDR3, as DNA: TGTGCCAGCACCCTATCAGAAGGGGGGGAGACCCAGTACTTC.

The chain joins TRBV7-2 to TRBJ2-7; no firm D call. The CDR3 runs 14 residues. V lost 4 bases and J lost 0, with 10 bases in between. The germline V gene encodes CDR1 SGHTA and CDR2 FQGNSA. The chain's CDR3 is CASSSRASSYEQYF. As DNA, the CDR3 is TGTGCCAGCAGCTCCCGTGCCAGCTCCTACGAGCAGTACTTC.

This clonotype has a count of ten or more. The chain joins TRBV6-2 or TRBV6-3 to TRBJ2-7; TRBD2 aligns across 10 bases. V lost 5 bases to trimming and J lost 4 bases; unmatched junction nucleotides: 2. The CDR3 runs 13 residues. CDR1 and CDR2 (germline): MNHEY, SVGEGT. The CDR3 sequence: CASSASGGYEQYF. The CDR3 nucleotides are TGTGCCAGCAGTGCTAGCGGGGGTTACGAGCAGTACTTC.

As concerns this clonotype: A much larger clone differs by one base, so this may be a read error. The V call is TRBV19, the J call TRBJ2-5; 7 bases agree with TRBD2. The germline gives CDR1 LNHDA, CDR2 SQIVND (reference sequence). The CDR3 length is 13 residues. The CDR3 sequence: CASSISRGETRYF. DNA for the CDR3: TGTGCCAGTAGTATATCTCGGGGGGAGACCCGGTACTTC.

A note on this clonotype: This may come from a read error, since a much larger clone is one base off. The rearrangement joins TRBV6-2 or TRBV6-3 to TRBJ1-1; 7 positions agree with TRBD1. In germline, CDR1 is MNHEY, CDR2 SVGEGT. CDR3 length: 13 amino acids. The CDR3 loop is CAGSYPQGAEAFF. The CDR3 DNA follows: TGTGCCGGCAGTTACCCGCAGGGGGCTGAAGCTTTCTTT.

This clonotype was observed once. The genes are TRBV28 and TRBJ2-7; maybe TRBD2 (7 bases). This CDR3 is built from 16 residues. V was pared by 1 base and J by 4 bases, with 17 bases between. Looked up from germline, CDR1 is MDHEN and CDR2 is SYDVKM. The CDR3 region is CASSLLRGSGAYEQYF. CDR3 bases: TGTGCCAGCAGTTTATTGAGGGGGAGCGGGGCTTACGAGCAGTACTTC.

This chain joins TRBV2 and TRBJ1-5; TRBD1 is a possible D gene (5 bases). CDR1 is SNHLY and CDR2 is FYNNEI in the germline V gene. The CDR3 is 14 residues long. V lost 8 bases and J 6 bases, leaving 17 bases between the germline ends. The CDR3 DNA sequence: TGTGCCAGCGGTCCGGGACCCCGGGGTCAGCCCCAGCATTTT. Residues: CASGPGPRGQPQHF.

The V call is TRBV6-5, the J call TRBJ1-1; TRBD1 is a possible D gene (5 bases). The CDR3 consists of 15 residues. Germline V lookup: CDR1 MNHEY, CDR2 SVGAGI. V lost 1 base to trimming and J lost 0 bases, with 9 bases between them. CDR3 bases: TGTGCCAGCAGTTACTTGGGGCAGTTGAACACTGAAGCTTTCTTT. Its protein is CASSYLGQLNTEAFF.

The chain employs TRBV29-1 and TRBJ1-5; TRBD1 might be the D (5 bases). The CDR3 totals 12 residues. In germline, CDR1 is SQVTM, CDR2 ANQGSEA. Trimming removed 4 bases at V and 2 bases at J, with 6 bases between. CDR3 loop: CSVGDGNQPQHF. The CDR3 DNA follows: TGCAGCGTTGGGGACGGCAATCAGCCCCAGCATTTT. The variable domain in full, with the rest retrieved from reference TRBV29-1 and TRBJ1-5, is SAVISQKPSRDICQRGTSLTIQCQVDSQVTMMFWYRQQPGQSLTLIATANQGSEATYESGFVIDKFPISRPNLTFSTLTVSNMSPEDSSIYLCSVGDGNQPQHFGDGTRLSIL.

CDR3 nucleotides: TGCAGCGTAGACCTAGGGACAGCCCTTAGGACTGAAGCTTTCTTT. It translates to CSVDLGTALRTEAFF. The chain employs TRBV29-1 and TRBJ1-1; 7 nucleotides agree with TRBD1. Germline V gene sequence: CDR1 SQVTM, CDR2 ANQGSEA. The junction had 15 bases not matched to a gene; V was cut back by 6 bases and J by 5 bases. The CDR3 has 15 residues.

A note on this clonotype: Sequence at one end of the junction differs from germline and may be a read error. This rearrangement joins TRBV6-2 or TRBV6-3 to TRBJ1-2, with D possibly being TRBD1 (5 bases). This CDR3 is built from 19 residues. The germline V gene has CDR1 MNHEY and CDR2 SVGEGT. The CDR3, as DNA: TGTGCCAGCAGTTACCAGGTAGCCTCTGGGTACAGGTTTAACTATGACTACACCTTC. Translating it yields CASSYQVASGYRFNYDYTF.

V gene TRBV6-1 combines with J gene TRBJ1-2, with a weak D call TRBD1 (5 bases). This CDR3 has 16 amino acids. V shed 2 bases and J shed 5 bases, with 18 bases lying between them. From germline, CDR1 is MNHNS and CDR2 SASEGT. The CDR3 loop reads CASSEIGVGRGYGYTF. The DNA for the CDR3 is TGTGCCAGCAGTGAAATAGGGGTCGGTCGGGGGTATGGCTACACCTTC.

About this clonotype: It is unclear where the CDR3 begins or ends on the DNA, so no DNA is shown, and the CDR3 is as TCRdb lists it. CDR3 in amino acids: CATRSGPCASSPGTGETQYF. The chain couples TRBV24-1 to TRBJ2-5; TRBD1, the D gene given by the table, was not confirmed from the DNA. Germline V gene data show CDR1 as KGHDR and CDR2 as SFDVKD. Both ends counted, the CDR3 spans 20 residues.

In its sample, this clonotype was seen many times. The V and J genes are TRBV11-2 and TRBJ2-2, with 8 bases fitting TRBD2. This CDR3 is built from 15 residues. V lost 2 bases to trimming and J lost 4 bases; unmatched junction nucleotides: 3. Germline CDR1 SGHAT, CDR2 FQNNGV. The CDR3 is CASSLHGRATGELFF. The CDR3, as DNA: TGTGCCAGCAGCTTACACGGGAGGGCCACCGGGGAGCTGTTTTTT.

The table lists this clonotype with many counts. The CDR3 sequence is CSAARGSQPQHF. CDR3 coding DNA: TGCAGTGCAGCAAGGGGGTCTCAGCCCCAGCATTTT. V is TRBV20-1 and J is TRBJ1-5; the D gene is possibly TRBD1 (6 bases). The CDR3 consists of 12 residues. Between the trimmed V and J ends, which lost 6 bases and 6 bases, there was a span of 12 bases. The V gene's germline CDR1 is DFQATT and CDR2 SNEGSKA (reference sequence).

This chain uses TRBV27 with TRBJ2-1, with TRBD2 matching over 7 bases. The germline CDR1 and CDR2 sequences are MNHEY and SMNVEV (reference sequence). The CDR3 has 14 amino acids. V shed 6 bases, J shed 0 bases, and the junction held 2 bases outside the gene matches. The CDR3 here is CASRKRDSYNEQFF. The CDR3 coding sequence is TGTGCCAGCAGAAAGCGGGACTCCTACAATGAGCAGTTCTTC.

On this clonotype itself: At one end, the junction sequence differs from germline, possibly due to a read error. The chain is built from TRBV3-1 and TRBJ1-6; D gene uncertain. The CDR3 loop spans 14 amino acids. Germline V gene sequence: CDR1 LGHDT, CDR2 YNNKEL (reference sequence). The CDR3, as DNA: TGTGCCAGCAGCCTTTTACAGAATAATTCACCCTTCCACTTT. Translated, it gives CASSLLQNNSPFHF. The variable domain in full, completed from reference TRBV3-1 and TRBJ1-6, reads DTAVSQTPKYLVTQMGNDKSIKCEQNLGHDTMYWYKQDSKKFLKIMFSYNNKELIINETVPNRFSPKSPDKAHLNLHINSLELGDSAVYFCASSLLQNNSPFHFGNGTRLTVT.

Comment on this clonotype: This may be a read error, as it is one base from a much larger clone. This chain links TRBV7-9 with TRBJ1-2, with unresolved D. Between the trimmed V and J ends, which lost 4 bases and 6 bases, there was a span of 9 bases. This CDR3 contains 12 residues. Germline V gene lookup returns CDR1 SEHNR and CDR2 FQNEAQ (reference sequence). CDR3 protein: CASSSGSDGYTF. CDR3 coding DNA: TGTGCCAGCAGCTCGGGTTCCGATGGCTACACCTTC.

This clonotype occurred many times. This rearrangement joins TRBV7-2 to TRBJ2-1; D not certain. The CDR3 length is 15 residues. CDR1 and CDR2 (germline): SGHTA, FQGNSA. The V end lost 5 bases, the J end lost 5 bases, and 16 bases lay between the germline ends. CDR3 sequence: CASSLRIATNNEQFF. DNA for the CDR3: TGTGCCAGCAGCCTTAGGATCGCCACCAACAATGAGCAGTTCTTC.